This note documents a single T cell receptor beta chain sequence. What it binds is unknown. The PCR ran on 60 Vbeta and 13 Jbeta primers. TCRdb's table, derived via immunoSEQ multiplex PCR, lists solely in-frame clones and lacks some. Of roughly 130,000 clones listed, 80% to 90% were seen once; the top ten hold about 11%. The V gene lost 0 bases and the J gene lost 7 bases, with 17 bases spanning the gap. Germline assignment: CDR1 SGDLS and CDR2 YYNGEE. The CDR3 has 16 amino acids. This sample is drawn from a study of cytomegalovirus exposure and HLA in healthy donors. Study in general: The study's early data release held some 85 million unique TCRs from HLA-typed donors. Study observations and caveats: A later analysis linked a missense DCLRE1C variant to TCR beta V- and J-gene trimming. Researchers reportedly found TCR beta sequences accurately predicted most subjects' HLA-A and HLA-B alleles.

What was sequenced was PBMCs. This rearrangement joins TRBV9 to TRBJ2-1; D is uncertain. The receptor comes from a male donor in good health and CMV-seropositive. The CDR3 protein is CASSVARFPTPNEQFF. The CDR3 DNA is TGTGCCAGCAGCGTAGCTAGGTTTCCGACCCCTAATGAGCAGTTCTTC.